Presented here are 4 T cell receptor beta chains from one specimen sequenced in a study of cytomegalovirus exposure and HLA in healthy donors. PCR amplification relied on 60 Vbeta primers (plus 13 Jbeta primers). Sequencing used immunoSEQ multiplex PCR; TCRdb keeps in-frame clones, though not all of them. The sample shows hundreds of thousands of clones, 77% of them seen only once. The sequencing sample was made of PBMCs. Receptor source: a woman aged 55-75 years in good health and CMV-seropositive.

The chain carries TRBV7-9 and TRBJ1-1, with 10 bases lining up with TRBD1. The CDR3 is made up of 15 amino acids. Germline CDR1 SEHNR, CDR2 FQNEAQ (reference sequence). The trim removed 1 base at V and 3 bases at J, leaving 2 bases unmatched. The CDR3: CASSLGGTGDTEAFF. As DNA, the CDR3 is TGTGCCAGCAGCTTAGGCGGGACAGGGGACACTGAAGCTTTCTTT.

The CDR3 protein is CASSPGADRGTDEAFF. DNA for the CDR3: TGTGCCAGCTCACCAGGCGCGGACAGGGGTACTGATGAAGCTTTCTTT. This sequence joins TRBV18 and TRBJ1-1; 9 bases align to TRBD1. The V segment lost 2 bases and the J segment 7 bases; nucleotides outside the gene matches: 11. The germline gives CDR1 KGHSH, CDR2 LQKENI. The CDR3 contains 16 residues.

This clone was seen a handful of times. The chain has TRBV2 and TRBJ2-5, with D uncertain. Trimming removed 7 bases at V and 0 bases at J, with 12 bases between. The germline V gene has CDR1 SNHLY and CDR2 FYNNEI. The length of the CDR3 is 14 residues. As DNA, the CDR3 is TGTGCCAGCACCCGAGGAGCGTACCAAGAGACCCAGTACTTC. This sequence encodes CASTRGAYQETQYF.

In its sample, this clone was seen a few times. The gene calls are TRBV29-1 and TRBJ2-3; 15 nucleotides agree with TRBD2. V trimming: 4 bases; J trimming: 3 bases; junction bases outside the gene matches: 2. The germline CDR1 and CDR2 sequences are SQVTM and ANQGSEA. This CDR3 comprises 15 residues. CDR3 in DNA: TGCAGCGTTGCCGGGACTAGCGGGAGGACAGATACGCAGTATTTT. As protein: CSVAGTSGRTDTQYF.